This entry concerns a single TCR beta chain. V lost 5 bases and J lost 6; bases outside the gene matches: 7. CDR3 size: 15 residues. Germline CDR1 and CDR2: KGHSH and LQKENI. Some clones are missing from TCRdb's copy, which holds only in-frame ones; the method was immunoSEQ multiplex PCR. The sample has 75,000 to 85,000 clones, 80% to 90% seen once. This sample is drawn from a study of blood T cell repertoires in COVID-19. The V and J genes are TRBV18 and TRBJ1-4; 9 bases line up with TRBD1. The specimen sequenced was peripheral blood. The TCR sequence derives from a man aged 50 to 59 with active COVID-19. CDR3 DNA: TGTGCCAGCTCAGCGTGGACAGGGGCGGATGAAAAACTGTTTTTT. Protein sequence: CASSAWTGADEKLFF.